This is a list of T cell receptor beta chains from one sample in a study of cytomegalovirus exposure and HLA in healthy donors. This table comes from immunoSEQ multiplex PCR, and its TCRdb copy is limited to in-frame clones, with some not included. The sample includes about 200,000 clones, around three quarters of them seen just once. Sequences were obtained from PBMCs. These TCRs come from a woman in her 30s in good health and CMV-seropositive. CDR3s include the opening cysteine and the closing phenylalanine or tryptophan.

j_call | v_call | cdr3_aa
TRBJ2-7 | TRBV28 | CASSSPRVAYF
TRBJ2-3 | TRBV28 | CASNRGTDTQYF
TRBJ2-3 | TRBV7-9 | CASSLAGGVDTQYF
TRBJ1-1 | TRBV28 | CASSRQKLGGTEAFF
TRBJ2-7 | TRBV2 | CASSETGIDSYEQYF
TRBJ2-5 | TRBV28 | CASSFAQGVQETQYF
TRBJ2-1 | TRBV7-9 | CASSLGAGSYNEQFF
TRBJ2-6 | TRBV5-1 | CASSRTGSGANVLTF
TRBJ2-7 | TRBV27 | CASSTYRGPISYEQYF
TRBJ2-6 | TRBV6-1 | CASSALTGYGSGANVLTF
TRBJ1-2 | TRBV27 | CASSFKGVQLYGYTF
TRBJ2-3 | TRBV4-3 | CASSQDLRSALENTQYF
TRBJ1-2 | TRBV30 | CAWSVRGYPNYGYTF
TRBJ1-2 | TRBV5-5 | CASSLSADAGYTF
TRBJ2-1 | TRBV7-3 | CASSPGTSQFSSYNEQFF
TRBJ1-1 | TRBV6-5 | CASSYSGQGNTEAFF
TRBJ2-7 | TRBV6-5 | CASSYGTGGPYEQYF
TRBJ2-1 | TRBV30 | CAWSVLVASGNEQFF
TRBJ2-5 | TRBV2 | CASSELGGETQYF
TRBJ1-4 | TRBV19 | CASSSGTATNEKLFF
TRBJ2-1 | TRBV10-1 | CASRYEGGNEQFF
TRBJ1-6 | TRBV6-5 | CASRPGSSYNSPLHF
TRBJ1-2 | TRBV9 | CASSVGVGRGLVHGYTF
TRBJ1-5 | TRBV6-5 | CASSPPAGQPQHF
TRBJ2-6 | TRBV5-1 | CASSLVVSGHLRAGANVLTF
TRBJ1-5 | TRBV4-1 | CASSQKDRSSQPQHF